The entry below gives a single T cell receptor (beta chain) sequence along with its context. Its antigen remains undetermined. Per-base qualities were not stored, and no clone one base away is much larger. The germline V and J ends show losses of 5 bases and 2 bases respectively, and no gene match explains 6 bases of the junction. The germline V gene provides CDR1 SGHVS and CDR2 FQNEAQ. Including cysteine and phenylalanine, the CDR3 has 15 amino acids. Just the 45-base CDR3 DNA is kept, in frame starting at base 1. This entry comes from a study of cytomegalovirus exposure and HLA in healthy donors (dated by TCRdb to about 2017). Looking at the study overall: In an earlier analysis of approximately 640 of the donors, roughly 300 Gb of sequence data and approximately 100 million unique TCR beta sequences from about 179 million T cells were reported. The study combined high-throughput TCR immunosequencing, statistical association of individual TCRs with disease status, and machine learning to predict cytomegalovirus infection status. Among roughly 370 genotyped donors of the cohort, an average of roughly 240,000 unique TCR beta nucleotide sequences were sequenced per donor, roughly a sixth of them non-productive. An early release that covered about 600 HLA-typed donors contained about 300 gigabases of sequencing data and roughly 84 million unique TCR sequences. An earlier analysis of roughly 580 of the donors used high-throughput TCR beta sequencing to judge whether each TCR beta V gene segment behaved as functional or pseudogenic. Rather than drawing on any new phenotypic data, the later analysis identified candidate immune exposures from TCR beta sequences and the way those sequences occurred across donors. Donor age, sex, ethnicity and CMV serostatus were compiled alongside the repertoire data. The genetic ancestry cluster associated with self-reported Caucasian donors included over 65% of the approximately 410 genotyped donors. Typing coverage differed by locus: A, B, C, DRB1 and DQB1 were typed in about 620-630 donors, DQA1 in about 510, DPA1 in 600 to 610, and DPB1 in roughly 470. All discovery cohort repertoires had been generated on a single sequencing platform. A later genetic analysis used genome-wide SNP genotypes for about 55% of the 666 donors, treating that subset as a discovery cohort. A handful of DR-DQ haplotypes were handled as single units for association and clustering because linkage in the cohort was strong. A later analysis re-examined previously published TCR beta repertoires from hundreds of donors and added high-resolution HLA genotyping to investigate patterns of TCR occurrence. The T cell repertoires of 666 subjects were profiled by immunosequencing and related to cytomegalovirus serostatus. The aim of the study was to test whether cataloging public T cell receptors could identify signatures of past pathogen exposure. Besides the first cohort of approximately 710 subjects, a separate validation cohort made up of roughly 130 different subjects was used. Both class I and class II loci were covered by HLA typing, at four-digit resolution. What the authors observed across the whole study: The classifier was reported to diagnose cytomegalovirus status with high specificity and sensitivity in both the original cohort and the validation cohort. Most TCR sequences were seen in very few donors, while some public TCRs were found in many individuals. According to a later analysis, most CMV-associated TCR beta chains appeared to be HLA-restricted, and the HLA associations seemed to be driven largely by CMV exposure. Correlated functional status among segregating V segments might be attributable to linkage disequilibrium, but an unknown experimental factor could not be ruled out. For the cohort, immune exposure information was limited to CMV serostatus. A later analysis found that HLA-associated TCR beta chains were more clonally expanded and had lower generation probabilities than equally common non-associated chains. A further reported finding was that TCR beta sequences accurately predicted the HLA-A and HLA-B alleles for most subjects in the first cohort. This cohort had only TCR beta chains sequenced, and the lack of alpha or paired-chain data limited which features could be detected. Assigning TCR associations to individual alleles was difficult when HLA alleles, especially DR and DQ, strongly co-occurred. Because HLA typing was unavailable for some donors at each locus, only the typed subset was used in association tests. The earlier analysis of some 560 of the donors excluded roughly 17 rarely observed V segments, including chromosome 9 orphons, because counts were too low. An earlier analysis of around 540 of the donors showed that most TCR beta V segments appeared in productive rearrangements either about 87% or about 30% of the time, which broadly matched IMGT annotations. A later analysis associated 16,951 TCR beta sequences with specific HLA alleles at a false discovery rate of 0.05. The sequencing pipeline was judged likely to have produced a cluster of highly shared sequence variants as a technical artifact. It was suggested by the authors that the approach could potentially be generalized to other disease states and immunological phenotypes. An association between a missense DCLRE1C variant and V-gene and J-gene trimming of TCR beta chains was found in a later genetic analysis and replicated in an independent cohort. The study listed 150 to 200 TCR beta chains as associated with cytomegalovirus. In a later analysis, the rate of TCR association differed among HLA loci, with DRB1 alleles having the most associated TCRs and HLA-C alleles having the fewest. A later analysis reported that several top co-occurrence clusters appeared linked to parvovirus B19, influenza, CMV and Epstein-Barr virus. In a later genetic analysis, fewer N-insertions in productive TCRs were reported among donors in an Asian-associated ancestry cluster than the roughly 640-donor mean. The 87-base-pair reads could not distinguish some IMGT-functional V segments, including TRBV6-2 and TRBV6-3, so those segments were excluded. A few of the identified cytomegalovirus-associated TCR beta chains were confirmed in vitro to be specific for cytomegalovirus antigens. Sequencing depth was assumed to be roughly uniform across donors in the presence/absence analyses, though that assumption may not hold.

Receptor libraries were prepared by the immunoSEQ multiplex PCR assay. The multiplex PCR relied on a mix of 60 forward primers for TCR Vbeta segments and 13 reverse primers for TCR Jbeta segments. A multiplex PCR assay on genomic DNA amplified the CDR3 region of rearranged TCR beta genes. The Illumina HiSeq System was used to sequence the amplified TCR beta libraries as 87-base-pair reads. The original pipeline was this. Across the roughly 700 repertoires, a later analysis counted tens of millions of unique TCR beta chains, approximately 12 million of which were shared by at least two donors. Raw reads were error-corrected and collapsed into unique sequences with a nearest-neighbor algorithm that merged closely related sequences to remove PCR and sequencing errors. Alignment of CDR3 sequences to IMGT reference sequences was used to assign V, D and J gene segments. Each retained sequence needed at least a six-nucleotide match to both a V gene segment and a J gene segment. Rearrangements were classified as productive when the CDR3 lacked stop codons and remained in frame with V and J, and all other rearrangements were classified as non-productive. Following IMGT convention, CDR3 was defined as the stretch from the second conserved V-encoded cysteine to the conserved J-encoded phenylalanine. The earlier analysis of some 540 of the donors excluded any sequence lacking an unambiguous match to a single V gene segment. In an earlier analysis of 587 of the donors, a V segment was called functional when productive rearrangements were above 56.7%, and segregating when the standard deviation between donors exceeded 5%. To diagnose cytomegalovirus status from the catalog of TCR beta chain sequences, a statistical classification framework was built. In a later analysis, TCR nucleotide sequences were compared against IMGT/GENE-DB human TR gene sequences so that V and J genes could be assigned. The TCRdist pipeline was used in a later analysis to assign CDR3 sequences and most-parsimonious VDJ recombination scenarios. In a later analysis, each TCR beta chain was defined by its CDR3 amino acid sequence together with its V-gene family, and reads lacking a unique V-gene family were excluded. A later analysis removed 592 highly shared, low-generation-probability nucleotide sequences to deal with suspected cross-contamination and a sequencing artifact. In a later analysis, a clonal expansion index for each public chain was calculated from normalized within-repertoire ranks of inferred template counts. In a later analysis, generation probabilities were computed using a VDJ recombination model fitted to out-of-frame rearrangements, and the results were checked against IGoR. Hypergeometric tests were used in a later analysis to score TCR-TCR, TCR-HLA and TCR-CMV co-occurrence, with a repertoire-size bias correction applied to the TCR pairs. In a later analysis, false discovery rates were estimated by permuting HLA or CMV assignments 20 times. In a later analysis, co-occurring TCRs were grouped using DBSCAN, with TCRdist sequence similarity added in when clustering inside HLA-allele-positive subsets. Repertoires with fewer than 30,000 or more than 120,000 public chains were left out of co-occurrence clustering, as were a few repertoires with anomalous nucleotide sharing. Entries here come from immuneACCESS through TCRdb and include only in-frame sequences with V and J called. Some clones fail to appear in such tables; in the studies checked, an unresolved V gene covers under half of the shortfall, and the cause of the remainder is unknown. V, J and clone size are taken as reported in that table, and D and trimming were inferred from the DNA itself. A total of tens of thousands of clones appear in this sample, 70% to 85% of them only once. Of the sample, more than 2.5% falls within the top ten clones.

The cohort comprised 710 or so healthy bone marrow donors. At the time of sampling, all cohort members were nominally healthy, though unrecorded immune exposures were likely present. The donor tested CMV seropositive and was one of the 289 seropositive cohort members. Each donor provided a peripheral blood sample, and peripheral blood mononuclear cells were used for TCR beta sequencing. The Qiagen DNeasy Blood Extraction Kit was used to extract genomic DNA from the blood cell samples. The sequence joins TRBV7-8 to TRBJ1-5; 7 bases in between match TRBD1. This TCR derives from a man aged 50 to 59 in good health and CMV-seropositive. Input material: PBMCs. The CDR3 reads CASSRQGSGNQPQHF. In nucleotide form, the sequence is TGTGCCAGCAGCCGACAGGGTAGTGGCAATCAGCCCCAGCATTTT.